This T cell receptor (beta chain) was observed in a study of blood T cell repertoires in COVID-19. On the study more broadly: COVID-19 samples collected from the United States, Italy and Spain covered acute and convalescent phases.

How the authors handled the data: For nucleated cells, counts were estimated from reference gene primer amplification. TCRdb keeps only in-frame clones here, not all; method: immunoSEQ multiplex PCR. The D gene and trimming were derived from the DNA, and the V and J assignments and clone size from that table. The sample records around 450,000 clones, approximately 86% being singletons. The germline V gene encodes CDR1 LNHDA and CDR2 SQIVND (reference sequence). The trim removed 7 bases at V and 15 bases at J, leaving 5 bases unmatched. The CDR3 contains 11 residues. This clone was seen more than once but under ten times. Across about two dozen US areas, participants ranged in age from about 18 to 100 years. Cohort 3 recovery required two negative PCRs, clearance, or symptom resolution.

Specimen: PBMCs or T cells enriched from blood (not recorded which). J is TRBJ1-6 and V is TRBV19; 8 nucleotides agree with TRBD1. The clonotype originates from a young woman who had recovered from COVID-19. The CDR3 DNA follows: TGTGCCAGTACCCAGGGGGCAGTCCTCCACTTT. Translation gives CASTQGAVLHF.